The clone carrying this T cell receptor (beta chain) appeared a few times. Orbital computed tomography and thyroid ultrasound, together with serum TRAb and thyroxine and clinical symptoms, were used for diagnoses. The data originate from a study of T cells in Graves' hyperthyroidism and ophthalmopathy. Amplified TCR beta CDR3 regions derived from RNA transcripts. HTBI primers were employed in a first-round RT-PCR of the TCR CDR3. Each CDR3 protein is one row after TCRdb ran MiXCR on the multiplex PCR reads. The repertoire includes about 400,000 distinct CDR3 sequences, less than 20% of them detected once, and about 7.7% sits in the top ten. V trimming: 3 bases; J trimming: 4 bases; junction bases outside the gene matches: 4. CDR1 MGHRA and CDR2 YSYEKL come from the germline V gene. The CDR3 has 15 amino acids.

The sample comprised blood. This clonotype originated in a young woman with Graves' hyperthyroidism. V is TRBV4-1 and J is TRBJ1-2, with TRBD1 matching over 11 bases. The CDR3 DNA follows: TGCGCCAGCAGCCACCCAGGACAGGGGGCCTATGGCTACACCTTC. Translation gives CASSHPGQGAYGYTF.